This T cell receptor beta chain appears in the sequencing data of a study of shared clonotypes between healthy human individuals. Trimming cost V 1 base and J 1 base, with 8 bases left between them. CDR1 SGHNT and CDR2 YYREEE come from the germline V gene (reference sequence). The CDR3 loop spans 14 amino acids. Sequenced by immunoSEQ multiplex PCR; TCRdb stores in-frame clones only, minus some. The table has some 980,000 clones, around three quarters seen once. The sample comprised memory CD4+ T cells sorted from blood. As for subset: CD45RA-negative fraction. The chain couples TRBV5-4 to TRBJ1-1; no definite D call. This TCR derives from a man younger than 35 in good health. Here the CDR3 reads CASSLFGTNTEAFF. The CDR3 nucleotides read TGTGCCAGCAGCTTGTTTGGTACGAACACTGAAGCTTTCTTT.